This T cell receptor beta chain came from a study of blood T cell repertoires in COVID-19. Study-level information: The origin of the acute and convalescent COVID-19 samples was the United States, Italy and Spain. Sample material is recorded as cDNA or gDNA derived from T cells, B-cell-depleted T cells, or PBMCs.

In the study's own analysis: Reference gene primers were amplified, and this amplification served to estimate nucleated cell counts. TCRdb's table, derived via immunoSEQ multiplex PCR, lists solely in-frame clones and lacks some. For V, J and clone size, that table is used; D and trimming come from the DNA. Here the sample spans tens of thousands of clones, around 77% being singletons. Trimming cost V 2 bases and J 3 bases; bases outside gene matches: 5. The CDR3 covers 16 residues. Germline-derived CDR1 and CDR2 are LNHNV and YYDKDF (reference sequence). In this sample, this clone turned up once. The receptor was derived from a man at least 80 years old with active or convalescent COVID-19. The sequencing sample was made of peripheral blood. This sequence joins TRBV15 and TRBJ2-1; 9 bases are a match to TRBD1. CDR3 bases: TGTGCCACCAGCAGATTCCGGGACAGGGTCTACAATGAGCAGTTCTTC. As protein: CATSRFRDRVYNEQFF.